The sequence of this TCR beta chain was determined in a study of a mutant IDH1 vaccine in newly diagnosed glioma. The overall study: Vaccinations were initiated 4-6 weeks following radiotherapy alone, or were given together with temozolomide cycles. Patients' prior therapy spanned radiotherapy, temozolomide, or both; most underwent both.

Comment on this clone: Antigen unknown.

Germline V gene data show CDR1 as MNHNY and CDR2 as SVGAGI (reference sequence). V gave up 2 bases and J gave up 3 bases, with 8 bases separating them. The CDR3 consists of 14 residues. Time point of the sample: week 23, last vaccination. Doses of 300 ug of mutant IDH1 20-mer peptide were given with topical imiquimod. Here immunoSEQ multiplex PCR was the method, and the copy in TCRdb shows in-frame clones only, minus some. The repertoire holds around 85,000 clones, roughly 85% seen once, with 2% to 2.5% in the top ten. The sample in question was PBMCs, obtained from a glioma patient whose treatment included an IDH1 peptide vaccine. V is TRBV6-6 and J is TRBJ1-5, with D unresolved. The receptor comes from a man aged 25 to 40 with glioma. Some clones in this sample may be carry-over from other donors' samples. The CDR3 DNA reads TGTGCCAGCAGTTACCCCGGGGTCAATCAGCCCCAGCATTTT. This encodes CASSYPGVNQPQHF.